A selection of T cell receptor beta chains follows, all from one sample in a study of cytomegalovirus exposure and HLA in healthy donors. Sequenced by immunoSEQ multiplex PCR; TCRdb stores in-frame clones only, minus some. The repertoire holds roughly 130,000 clones, with roughly 74% as singletons. The sequenced material came from PBMCs. These receptors all stem from a woman in her fifties or sixties in good health and CMV-seropositive. The CDR3 runs from the conserved cysteine through the conserved F or W. Fields, in order: J gene, D gene, V gene, clone size, CDR3 protein, CDR3 DNA. A D gene is named only where the DNA matches it firmly. Expanded clones get a size class; other rows say once, few or many, or leave the size out.

TRBJ2-5 | NA | TRBV6-1 | NA | CASSEKRRYQETQYF | TGTGCCAGCAGTGAAAAGCGCCGGTACCAAGAGACCCAGTACTTC
TRBJ2-3 | NA | TRBV1 | NA | CTSSQGEDRGDTQYF | TGCACCAGCAGCCAAGGGGAGGACAGGGGAGATACGCAGTATTTT
TRBJ2-2 | NA | TRBV6-1 | NA | CASSGTRYTGELFF | TGTGCCAGCAGTGGTACTAGGTACACCGGGGAGCTGTTTTTT
TRBJ1-6 | NA | TRBV30 | NA | CAWTGAYDNSPLHF | TGTGCCTGGACGGGTGCCTATGATAATTCACCCCTCCACTTT
TRBJ2-1 | TRBD2 | TRBV25-1 | NA | CASRMGTSSYNEQFF | TGTGCCAGCAGGATGGGGACTAGCTCCTACAATGAGCAGTTCTTC
TRBJ1-2 | NA | TRBV6-1 | few | CASSDTQGWGYTF | TGTGCCAGCAGTGACACTCAGGGTTGGGGCTACACCTTC
TRBJ2-7 | NA | TRBV6-5 | NA | CASSLRGDYEQYF | TGTGCCAGCAGTTTACGCGGGGACTACGAGCAGTACTTC
TRBJ2-7 | NA | TRBV25-1 | NA | CASSVRGTDYEQYF | TGTGCCAGCAGTGTACGGGGGACAGACTACGAGCAGTACTTC
TRBJ1-1 | NA | TRBV9 | NA | CASSATGYTEAFF | TGTGCCAGCAGCGCGACAGGTTACACTGAAGCTTTCTTT
TRBJ1-4 | NA | TRBV9 | once | CASSVVAEGSEDEKLFF | TGTGCCAGCAGCGTAGTGGCGGAGGGGAGTGAGGATGAAAAACTGTTTTTT
TRBJ1-6 | NA | TRBV11-3 | NA | CASSLRGESPLHF | TGTGCCAGCAGCCTCAGGGGCGAATCACCCCTCCACTTT
TRBJ1-2 | NA | TRBV6-1 | NA | CASSYDSYTF | TGTGCCAGCAGCTACGACAGCTACACCTTC
TRBJ1-2 | NA | TRBV18 | NA | CASSPPRVIFTGYDGYTF | TGTGCCAGCTCACCACCTAGGGTGATATTCACAGGGTACGATGGCTACACCTTC
TRBJ2-7 | TRBD2 | TRBV4-1 | few | CASSDAGLGFSTSQYF | TGCGCCAGCAGCGACGCTGGACTAGGATTTTCTACGAGCCAGTACTTC
TRBJ2-3 | TRBD2 | TRBV14 | NA | CASSYGGTSIDTQYF | TGTGCCAGCAGTTACGGGGGGACCTCAATAGATACGCAGTATTTT
TRBJ1-5 | TRBD1 | TRBV5-6 | NA | CASSPGTGGGPQHF | TGTGCCAGCAGCCCCGGGACAGGGGGGGGACCCCAGCATTTT
TRBJ2-7 | NA | TRBV7-6 | NA | CASSLGTRGEQYF | TGTGCCAGCAGCTTAGGGACACGGGGGGAGCAGTACTTC
TRBJ1-2 | NA | TRBV2 | NA | CASSGTGNYGYTF | TGTGCCAGCAGTGGAACGGGGAACTATGGCTACACCTTC
TRBJ2-7 | TRBD1 | TRBV2 | NA | CASSEPGQPYEQYF | TGTGCCAGCAGTGAACCGGGACAGCCCTACGAGCAGTACTTC
TRBJ2-1 | TRBD1 | TRBV29-1 | few | CSVQGASYNEQFF | TGCAGCGTTCAGGGGGCCTCCTACAATGAGCAGTTCTTC
TRBJ1-2 | NA | TRBV7-8 | NA | CASSLVRGALGYTF | TGTGCCAGCAGCTTAGTTCGGGGGGCGCTGGGCTACACCTTC
TRBJ2-7 | TRBD2 | TRBV6-6 | NA | CASNQGLAGAYEQYF | TGTGCCAGCAACCAGGGACTAGCGGGGGCCTACGAGCAGTACTTC
TRBJ2-3 | NA | TRBV11-3 | NA | CASSPSGTQYF | TGTGCCAGCAGCCCGTCAGGCACGCAGTATTTT
TRBJ2-2 | NA | TRBV2 | NA | CASSPRIGLNFGELFF | TGTGCCAGCAGTCCCAGGATAGGATTGAATTTCGGGGAGCTGTTTTTT
TRBJ2-3 | TRBD2 | TRBV7-6 | NA | CASSLGTSGSTDTQYF | TGTGCCAGCAGCTTAGGGACTAGCGGGAGCACAGATACGCAGTATTTT
TRBJ2-2 | TRBD2 | TRBV14 | NA | CASSQVGGSNTGELFF | TGTGCCAGCAGCCAAGTCGGGGGGTCGAACACCGGGGAGCTGTTTTTT
TRBJ1-6 | TRBD1 | TRBV30 | once | CAWRGQINSPLHF | TGTGCCTGGAGGGGACAGATTAATTCACCCCTCCACTTT
TRBJ1-5 | NA | TRBV7-2 | NA | CASSFGGRVDQPQHF | TGTGCCAGCAGCTTCGGGGGGAGAGTAGATCAGCCCCAGCATTTT
TRBJ1-6 | TRBD1 | TRBV11-2 | once | CASSVGQGSSYNSPLHF | TGTGCCAGCAGCGTGGGACAGGGGAGCTCCTATAATTCACCCCTCCACTTT
TRBJ2-1 | NA | TRBV4-1 | NA | CASSQSVQGIYNEQFF | TGCGCCAGCAGCCAGTCGGTGCAGGGCATTTACAATGAGCAGTTCTTC
TRBJ1-5 | NA | TRBV11-2 | NA | CASSSAGFQPQHF | TGTGCCAGCAGCTCAGCAGGGTTCCAGCCCCAGCATTTT
TRBJ2-3 | NA | TRBV10-3 | few | CATGKRVADTQYF | TGTGCCACCGGCAAGCGGGTGGCAGATACGCAGTATTTT
TRBJ2-5 | NA | TRBV27 | NA | CASSSYVSETQYF | TGTGCCAGCAGTTCCTACGTCTCCGAGACCCAGTACTTC
TRBJ1-6 | TRBD1 | TRBV5-4 | few | CASSRGQEYNSPLHF | TGTGCCAGCAGCCGGGGACAGGAATATAATTCACCCCTCCACTTT
TRBJ2-3 | NA | TRBV4-1 | NA | CASSQEGSGVYADTQYF | TGCGCCAGCAGCCAAGAAGGGTCGGGGGTTTACGCAGATACGCAGTATTTT
TRBJ2-5 | TRBD2 | TRBV9 | NA | CASSVGRSSGVLQETQYF | TGTGCCAGCAGCGTAGGGAGGTCTAGCGGGGTCCTCCAAGAGACCCAGTACTTC
TRBJ2-1 | NA | TRBV10-1 | NA | CASSEEPEEGARFF | TGCGCCAGCAGTGAGGAACCCGAAGAGGGTGCTAGGTTCTTC
TRBJ2-7 | NA | TRBV12-5 | NA | CASGSTGTFTYEQYF | TGTGCTAGTGGTTCGACCGGGACATTCACCTACGAGCAGTACTTC
TRBJ1-6 | NA | TRBV27 | NA | CASRGWASSYNSPLHF | TGTGCCAGCCGAGGGTGGGCTAGCTCCTATAATTCACCCCTCCACTTT
TRBJ1-5 | NA | TRBV6-5 | once | CASSYSFDKSQPQHF | TGTGCCAGCAGTTACTCATTTGACAAATCGCAGCCCCAGCATTTT
TRBJ2-7 | NA | TRBV6-1 | NA | CASIYRGGNEQYF | TGTGCCAGCATCTACAGGGGAGGCAACGAGCAGTACTTC
TRBJ2-3 | NA | TRBV21-1 | NA | CASSARSGGPSTDTQYF | TGTGCCAGCAGCGCCCGGTCCGGGGGACCTAGCACAGATACGCAGTATTTT
TRBJ2-1 | TRBD2 | TRBV7-2 | NA | CASSFKGTSGGDEQFF | TGTGCCAGCAGCTTCAAAGGGACTAGCGGAGGGGATGAGCAGTTCTTC
TRBJ2-1 | NA | TRBV7-9 | NA | CASSPATVNEQFF | TGTGCCAGCAGCCCCGCCACGGTCAATGAGCAGTTCTTC
TRBJ1-5 | TRBD1 | TRBV5-1 | NA | CASSLGTGERQPQHF | TGCGCCAGCAGCTTGGGGACAGGGGAGAGGCAGCCCCAGCATTTT
TRBJ2-1 | NA | TRBV20-1 | NA | CSARVYNEQFF | TGCAGTGCCCGGGTCTACAATGAGCAGTTCTTC
TRBJ2-7 | TRBD2 | TRBV5-5 | many | CASSSRTSGVYEQYF | TGTGCCAGCAGCTCCCGGACTAGCGGGGTATACGAGCAGTACTTC
TRBJ2-1 | NA | TRBV4-1 | NA | CASSQVLGPRGDEQFF | TGCGCCAGCAGCCAAGTGTTGGGGCCCAGGGGAGATGAGCAGTTCTTC
TRBJ2-7 | TRBD2 | TRBV10-3 | once | CAIKRARGEREQYF | TGTGCCATCAAACGGGCTCGGGGGGAGCGCGAGCAGTACTTC
TRBJ2-5 | NA | TRBV4-3 | once | CASSQDPRESQETQYF | TGCGCCAGCAGCCAAGATCCCAGGGAATCCCAAGAGACCCAGTACTTC
TRBJ1-2 | NA | TRBV5-1 | NA | CASSFAGDYGYTF | TGCGCCAGCAGCTTTGCAGGGGACTATGGCTACACCTTC
TRBJ2-1 | NA | TRBV12-5 | NA | CASDRRAGNSNEQFF | TGTGCTAGTGATCGCCGGGCAGGGAACTCCAATGAGCAGTTCTTC
TRBJ2-5 | NA | TRBV6-1 | NA | CASSRLRETQYF | TGTGCCAGCAGTCGTCTCCGAGAGACCCAGTACTTC
TRBJ2-7 | NA | TRBV7-8 | NA | CASSENYEQYF | TGTGCCAGCAGCGAGAACTACGAGCAGTACTTC